This T cell receptor (beta chain) was observed in a study of T cell responses to AZD1222 COVID-19 vaccine. Study findings and constraints: Within unmutated variant regions lay the reported targets of nearly half of spike-specific TCRs. Among those given AZD1222, only 6 or 7 were seropositive at baseline.

Per the germline V gene, CDR1 is MNHEY and CDR2 is SVGAGI. The CDR3 has 15 residues. The V gene end was trimmed by 2 bases and the J gene end by 5 bases; junction bases not matched to a gene: 4. Comment on this clone: The target antigen is unknown.

The repertoire was sequenced with immunoSEQ multiplex PCR; TCRdb's copy has only in-frame clones and lacks some. This table has tens of thousands of clones, roughly nine tenths appearing once. The rearrangement links TRBV6-5 to TRBJ2-1, with 9 nucleotides matching TRBD1. The sample was peripheral blood, taken on day 0 of AZD1222 vaccination. The TCR was taken from an adult in good health. CDR3 region: CASSYGQGSDNEQFF. Here the CDR3 DNA reads TGTGCCAGCAGTTACGGACAGGGGTCAGACAATGAGCAGTTCTTC.